This T cell receptor beta chain was sequenced during a study of T cell responses to AZD1222 COVID-19 vaccine. At the level of the study: The analysis combined second doses at about 4 or about 12 weeks. Study-level results: Spike-specific TCR breadth and depth grew following two AZD1222 doses. Clonal diversity was possibly underestimated, and the donors were mostly white British, with more females.

A note on this clone: The antigen is undetermined.

Repertoires were generated with immunoSEQ multiplex PCR, while TCRdb's copy carries only in-frame clones and drops some. Among around 120,000 clones, over 85% were seen once, and the ten largest hold under 2.5%. From germline, CDR1 is LNHDA and CDR2 SQIVND (reference sequence). This CDR3 spans 14 amino acids. Trimming shortened V by 1 base and J by 7 bases, and 13 bases separated the two germline ends. The chain recombines TRBV19 with TRBJ1-2; possible D gene TRBD1, 5 bases. The TCR sequence derives from an adult in good health. The sequencing here drew on peripheral blood, taken on day 0 of AZD1222 vaccination. The CDR3 coding sequence is TGTGCCAGTAGTATAGCCGGGGGAAAGGGTGGCTACACCTTC. It specifies CASSIAGGKGGYTF.